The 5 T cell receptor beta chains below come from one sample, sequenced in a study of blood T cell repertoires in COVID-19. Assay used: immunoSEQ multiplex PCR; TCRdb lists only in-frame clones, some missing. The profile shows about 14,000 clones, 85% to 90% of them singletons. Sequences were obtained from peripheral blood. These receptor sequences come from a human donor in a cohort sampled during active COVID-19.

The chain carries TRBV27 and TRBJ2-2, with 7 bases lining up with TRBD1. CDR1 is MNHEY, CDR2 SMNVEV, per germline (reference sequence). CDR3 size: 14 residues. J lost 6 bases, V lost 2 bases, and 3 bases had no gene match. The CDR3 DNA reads TGTGCCAGCAGTTTACTGACAGGGCCCGGGGAGCTGTTTTTT. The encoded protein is CASSLLTGPGELFF.

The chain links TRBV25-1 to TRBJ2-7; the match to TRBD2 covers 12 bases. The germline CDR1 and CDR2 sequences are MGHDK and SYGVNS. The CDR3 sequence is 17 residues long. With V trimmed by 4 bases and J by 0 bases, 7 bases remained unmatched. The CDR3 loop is CASSVGLAGGSSYEQYF. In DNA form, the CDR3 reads TGTGCCAGCAGTGTGGGTCTAGCGGGAGGGAGCTCCTACGAGCAGTACTTC.

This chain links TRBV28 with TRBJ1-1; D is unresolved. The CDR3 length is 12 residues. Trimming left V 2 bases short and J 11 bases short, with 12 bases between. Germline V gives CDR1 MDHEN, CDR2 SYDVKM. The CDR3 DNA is TGTGCCAGCAGTTTAGGCCACACGGGGGCTTTCTTT. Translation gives CASSLGHTGAFF.

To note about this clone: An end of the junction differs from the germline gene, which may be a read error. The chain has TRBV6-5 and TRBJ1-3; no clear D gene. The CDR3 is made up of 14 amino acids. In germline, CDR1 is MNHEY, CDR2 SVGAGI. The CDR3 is CASVSSGLGDTIYF. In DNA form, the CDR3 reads TGTGCCAGCGTCTCAAGCGGGCTTGGAGACACCATATATTTT.

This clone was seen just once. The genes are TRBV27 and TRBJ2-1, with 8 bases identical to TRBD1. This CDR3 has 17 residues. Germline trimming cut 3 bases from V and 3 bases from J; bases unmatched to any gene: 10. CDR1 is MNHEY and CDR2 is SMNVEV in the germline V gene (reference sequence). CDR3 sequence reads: CASSLGGQVRIYNEQFF. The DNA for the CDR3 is TGTGCCAGCAGTTTGGGGGGACAGGTCCGCATCTACAATGAGCAGTTCTTC.